Presented here are 30 T cell receptor beta chains from one specimen sequenced in a study of T cells after yellow fever vaccination. TCRdb re-called the 5' RACE reads through MiXCR, storing one row per CDR3 protein. The data contain around 600,000 distinct CDR3 sequences, approximately 13% of them singletons. Sequencing used PBMCs, obtained on the day of the yellow fever booster vaccination. These receptors were taken from a man aged 30-40 years who received the YFV17D yellow fever vaccine.

The chain carries TRBV19 and TRBJ2-3, with 8 bases identical to TRBD1. This CDR3 is built from 13 residues. V shed 4 bases, J shed 4 bases, and the junction held 1 base outside the gene matches. Germline values: CDR1 LNHDA, CDR2 SQIVND (reference sequence). As DNA, the CDR3 is TGTGCCAGTAGTACAGGGGGCGCAGATACGCAGTATTTT. It is translated as CASSTGGADTQYF.

This clonotype was recorded at least ten times. The chain carries TRBV5-1 and TRBJ2-1; TRBD2 matches at 8 bases. V shed 4 bases and J 0 bases; nucleotides not matched to a gene: 3. The CDR3 runs to 15 residues. The germline V gene has CDR1 SGHRS and CDR2 YFSETQ. CDR3 sequence: CASSTSGGSYNEQFF. CDR3 nucleotides: TGCGCCAGCAGCACTAGCGGAGGCTCCTACAATGAGCAGTTCTTC.

The V call is TRBV11-2, the J call TRBJ2-3; 9 bases are a match to TRBD2. With V trimmed by 1 base and J by 2 bases, 7 bases remained unmatched. The CDR3 extends over 17 amino acids. The germline gives CDR1 SGHAT, CDR2 FQNNGV. The CDR3 region has the DNA TGTGCCAGCAGCTTAGTCTATAGCGGGAGTACCACAGATACGCAGTATTTT. This encodes CASSLVYSGSTTDTQYF.

This clonotype was counted many times. This chain joins TRBV12-3 or TRBV12-4 and TRBJ2-5; the D gene is possibly TRBD1 (6 bases). There are 14 residues in the CDR3. V was shortened by 6 bases and J by 5 bases, with 16 bases between the two germline ends. CDR3 region: CASRLQGFVETQYF. CDR3 DNA sequence: TGTGCCAGCAGGCTCCAGGGGTTTGTGGAGACCCAGTACTTC.

This clonotype was observed a handful of times. This chain links TRBV20-1 with TRBJ2-1; 9 bases fit TRBD2. CDR1 is DFQATT and CDR2 is SNEGSKA in the germline V gene (reference sequence). V lost 4 bases, J lost 7 bases, and 8 bases stayed unmatched. The CDR3 is 14 residues long. CDR3 in DNA: TGCAGTGCTAAAGCGGGAGGCGGGCTTAATGAGCAGTTCTTC. Protein: CSAKAGGGLNEQFF.

This clonotype was recorded many times. The rearrangement links TRBV7-2 to TRBJ2-2, with TRBD2 as a possible D gene (6 bases). Germline V gene lookup returns CDR1 SGHTA and CDR2 FQGNSA. The CDR3 spans 16 residues. With 10 bases removed from V and 8 bases from J, the gap between germline ends came to 26 bases. CDR3 loop: CATPPPSSALRGELFF. CDR3 DNA sequence: TGTGCCACCCCCCCTCCCTCTAGCGCCCTGCGGGGGGAGCTGTTTTTT.

This clonotype was counted a few times. The V call is TRBV6-1, the J call TRBJ2-1; 10 nucleotides line up with TRBD2. The V gene end was trimmed by 6 bases and the J gene end by 9 bases; junction bases not matched to a gene: 20. CDR3 length equals 18 residues. Germline CDR1 MNHNS, CDR2 SASEGT. The CDR3 nucleotides are TGTGCCAGCAGACCCCGGATCTTGGGGCTAGCGGGAGTAGGTGAGCAGTTCTTC. This gives the protein CASRPRILGLAGVGEQFF.

The chain carries TRBV29-1 and TRBJ2-1; 14 nucleotides align to TRBD2. Trimming removed 7 bases from V and 9 bases from J; junction bases left unmatched: 5. The CDR3 loop spans 13 amino acids. Germline loops: CDR1 SQVTM, CDR2 ANQGSEA. The CDR3: CSAQGLAGAEQFF. The DNA of the CDR3 is TGCAGCGCCCAGGGACTAGCGGGAGCTGAGCAGTTCTTC.

In DNA form, the CDR3 reads TGTGCCAGCAGCTTAGGTCTTTGGAATGAGCAGTTCTTC. Translated, it gives CASSLGLWNEQFF. The chain is built from TRBV7-2 and TRBJ2-1; D unresolved. Trimming left V 1 base short and J 7 bases short, with 8 bases between. Germline values: CDR1 SGHTA, CDR2 FQGNSA. The CDR3 loop spans 13 amino acids. Full variable domain (rest looked up from reference TRBV7-2 and TRBJ2-1): GAGVSQSPSNKVTEKGKDVELRCDPISGHTALYWYRQSLGQGLEFLIYFQGNSAPDKSGLPSDRFSAERTGGSVSTLTIQRTQQEDSAVYLCASSLGLWNEQFFGPGTRLTVL.

This clonotype has more than one count but fewer than ten. CDR3 sequence (DNA): TGTGCCAGCAGCCAAGATAAGGGGAGGCAGACCCAGTACTTC. It is translated as CASSQDKGRQTQYF. V and J are TRBV14 and TRBJ2-5; D is perhaps TRBD2 (6 bases). The CDR3 is made up of 14 amino acids. CDR1 and CDR2 (germline): SGHDN, FVKESK. V lost 0 bases, J lost 6 bases, and 11 bases lay in between.

This clonotype was found a few times. V gene TRBV7-9 combines with J gene TRBJ1-4, with 10 bases lining up with TRBD1. The germline V gene encodes CDR1 SEHNR and CDR2 FQNEAQ (reference sequence). This CDR3 has 16 amino acids. J was trimmed by 8 bases and V by 1 base; bases with no gene match: 7. In DNA, the CDR3 is TGTGCCAGCAGCTTAGGGGACAGGGGAGAGGAGGAAAAACTGTTTTTT. Translating gives CASSLGDRGEEEKLFF.

The rearrangement uses TRBV28 and TRBJ2-7; D perhaps matches TRBD1 (5 bases). Between the trimmed V and J ends, which lost 1 base and 4 bases, there was a span of 20 bases. Germline values: CDR1 MDHEN, CDR2 SYDVKM. The CDR3 loop spans 17 amino acids. CDR3 nucleotides: TGTGCCAGCAGTTTATTTGCCAGGGTTAAGATTATTTACGAGCAGTACTTC. Amino acids: CASSLFARVKIIYEQYF. Based on the CDR3 plus reference TRBV28 and TRBJ2-7, the full variable domain is DVKVTQSSRYLVKRTGEKVFLECVQDMDHENMFWYRQDPGLGLRLIYFSYDVKMKEKGDIPEGYSVSREKKERFSLILESASTNQTSMYLCASSLFARVKIIYEQYFGPGTRLTVT.

This chain links TRBV6-2 or TRBV6-3 with TRBJ2-6, with D possibly matching TRBD1 (5 bases). Trimming took 0 bases from V and 4 from J, leaving 13 bases between them. The germline CDR1 and CDR2 sequences are MNHEY and SVGEGT. The CDR3 runs to 17 residues. CDR3 residues: CASSYSAGRAGANVLTF. The CDR3 bases are TGTGCCAGCAGTTACTCGGCAGGGCGTGCCGGGGCCAACGTCCTGACTTTC.

The chain carries TRBV6-5 and TRBJ2-1, with D perhaps TRBD1 (5 bases). Trimming shortened V by 2 bases and J by 6 bases, and 20 bases separated the two germline ends. The CDR3 contains 17 residues. The V gene's germline CDR1 is MNHEY and CDR2 SVGAGI. The DNA of the CDR3 is TGTGCCAGCAGTTACAATCAGGGATATCGGAGAGGCAATGAGCAGTTCTTC. Translation gives CASSYNQGYRRGNEQFF.

This clonotype was counted between two and nine times. The genes are TRBV29-1 and TRBJ2-1; possibly TRBD2 for D (5 bases). Germline CDR1 is SQVTM and CDR2 is ANQGSEA. Trimming shortened V by 0 bases and J by 10 bases, and 13 bases separated the two germline ends. This CDR3 contains 13 residues. The CDR3 sequence: CSVEEYRAVEQFF. The CDR3, as DNA: TGCAGCGTTGAAGAATACAGAGCGGTAGAGCAGTTCTTC.

The rearrangement uses TRBV28 and TRBJ2-4, with D maybe TRBD1 (6 bases). From germline, CDR1 is MDHEN and CDR2 SYDVKM. The CDR3 totals 15 residues. Trimming pared 2 bases from V and 2 bases from J, leaving 10 bases between. The DNA of the CDR3 is TGTGCCAGCAGTTTAACAGGGTCAACCAAAAACATTCAGTACTTC. Translating gives CASSLTGSTKNIQYF.

A few counts support this clonotype. The V gene is TRBV7-8, the J gene TRBJ2-7, with 10 bases fitting TRBD1. Germline CDR1 is SGHVS and CDR2 is FQNEAQ. The CDR3 length is 15 residues. V was pared by 1 base and J by 5 bases, with 5 bases of the junction left unmatched. CDR3 coding DNA: TGTGCCAGCAGCTTAGAGGGACAGGGGTCACACGAGCAGTACTTC. The encoded protein is CASSLEGQGSHEQYF.

The J gene is TRBJ2-5, the V gene TRBV7-6; 7 positions agree with TRBD1. Germline V gene data show CDR1 as SGHVS and CDR2 as FNYEAQ. The ends lost 2 bases at V and 3 bases at J; junction bases unmatched: 9. The CDR3 length is 16 residues. CDR3 protein: CASSLYTGQEKETQYF. The CDR3 nucleotides read TGTGCCAGCAGCTTATACACCGGACAGGAAAAAGAGACCCAGTACTTC. The whole variable domain, filled in from reference TRBV7-6 and TRBJ2-5, reads GAGVSQSPRYKVTKRGQDVALRCDPISGHVSLYWYRQALGQGPEFLTYFNYEAQQDKSGLPNDRFSAERPEGSISTLTIQRTEQRDSAMYRCASSLYTGQEKETQYFGPGTRLLVL.

This clonotype showed up just a few times. This rearrangement joins TRBV21-1 to TRBJ2-7; the table's D call TRBD1 went unverified against the DNA. TRBV21-1 is recorded as a pseudogene. The CDR3 runs 15 residues. The CDR3 DNA follows: TGTGCCAGCAGCAAAGGAGGGGTTGGATCCTACGAGCAGTACTTC. This translates into CASSKGGVGSYEQYF.

This clonotype showed up just a few times. V usage is TRBV12-3 or TRBV12-4 and J usage is TRBJ1-5; D unclear. CDR3 length equals 14 residues. The V and J ends lost 4 bases and 4 bases respectively, with 11 bases between them. The CDR3 sequence is CASSSGLPNQPQHF. Here the CDR3 DNA reads TGTGCCAGCAGTTCTGGGCTTCCTAATCAGCCCCAGCATTTT.

This clonotype came up a few times. The chain carries TRBV29-1 and TRBJ1-1, with D uncertain. Germline loops: CDR1 SQVTM, CDR2 ANQGSEA. V lost 3 bases to trimming and J lost 7 bases, with 27 bases between them. The CDR3 has 17 amino acids. The DNA of the CDR3 is TGCAGCGTTGATACGGCACCTGAGGGTGCAGAACTACTTGAAGCTTTCTTT. It codes for CSVDTAPEGAELLEAFF.

The V gene is TRBV20-1, the J gene TRBJ2-3, with 10 bases that match TRBD2. There are 13 residues in the CDR3. Per the germline V gene, CDR1 is DFQATT and CDR2 is SNEGSKA (reference sequence). V lost 6 bases and J lost 2; bases outside the gene matches: 2. The CDR3 DNA reads TGCAGTGCCGGACTAGCGGACACAGATACGCAGTATTTT. This encodes CSAGLADTDTQYF.

The chain couples TRBV7-8 to TRBJ2-5; no clear D gene. The length of the CDR3 is 14 residues. V was clipped by 1 base and J by 3 bases, with 9 bases between them. CDR1 and CDR2 (germline): SGHVS, FQNEAQ. CDR3: CASSLGVTEETQYF. CDR3 nucleotide sequence: TGTGCCAGCAGCTTAGGGGTGACGGAAGAGACCCAGTACTTC.

The chain joins TRBV7-2 to TRBJ2-5; unclear D gene. The CDR3 is made up of 14 amino acids. The germline CDR1 and CDR2 sequences are SGHTA and FQGNSA. V was clipped by 4 bases and J by 7 bases, with 16 bases between them. In nucleotides, the CDR3 is TGTGCCAGCAGCTCCACGGGCTGGGTTGGGACCCAGTACTTC. Translating it yields CASSSTGWVGTQYF.

The chain is built from TRBV30 and TRBJ2-7; 13 nucleotides match TRBD2. J lost 2 bases, V lost 5 bases, and 6 bases had no gene match. The CDR3 has 15 amino acids. Per germline, CDR1 GTSNPN and CDR2 SVGIG (reference sequence). The CDR3: CAWAGGTSGTYEQYF. The CDR3 nucleotides are TGTGCCTGGGCCGGGGGGACTAGCGGGACCTACGAGCAGTACTTC.

There are many counts of this clonotype. The chain links TRBV27 to TRBJ1-2; no clear D gene. V was trimmed by 2 bases and J by 4 bases, leaving 14 bases between them. The CDR3 runs to 15 residues. Per the germline V gene, CDR1 is MNHEY and CDR2 is SMNVEV (reference sequence). For the CDR3, the DNA is TGTGCCAGCAGTTTAAAGAGGGAGGGAGGCTATGGCTACACCTTC. Its translation is CASSLKREGGYGYTF.

In its sample, this clonotype was seen a few times. This sequence joins TRBV24-1 and TRBJ2-1, with 10 bases that match TRBD2. Trimming cost V 4 bases and J 8 bases; bases outside gene matches: 13. The CDR3 covers 17 residues. Germline CDR1 and CDR2: KGHDR and SFDVKD. CDR3 in amino acids: CATSEPYQREGLYEQFF. The CDR3 DNA reads as TGTGCCACCAGTGAACCCTACCAGCGGGAGGGCCTGTATGAGCAGTTCTTC.

This clonotype was recorded a few times. The J gene is TRBJ2-1, the V gene TRBV7-9; possible D gene TRBD2, 6 bases. Germline V gene data show CDR1 as SEHNR and CDR2 as FQNEAQ (reference sequence). CDR3 length equals 12 residues. The V end was cut by 3 bases, the J end by 10 bases, with 10 bases between. CDR3 sequence: CASSLGLLEQFF. In nucleotides, the CDR3 is TGTGCCAGCAGCTTGGGACTTCTGGAGCAGTTCTTC.

This clonotype was recorded a few times. The chain uses TRBV20-1 and TRBJ1-2, with D tentatively TRBD1 (5 bases). Germline V gene lookup returns CDR1 DFQATT and CDR2 SNEGSKA (reference sequence). V was cut by 2 bases and J by 7 bases, with 11 bases left in between. This CDR3 spans 12 amino acids. This CDR3 is CSARQRQSGYTF. The DNA of the CDR3 is TGCAGTGCTAGACAGCGACAGAGTGGCTACACCTTC.

This clonotype has a handful of counts. The chain uses TRBV7-2 and TRBJ2-5; 8 bases align to TRBD2. This CDR3 spans 16 amino acids. Germline-derived CDR1 and CDR2 are SGHTA and FQGNSA. Trimming at V came to 7 bases and at J to 4 bases, leaving 14 bases not matched to a gene. Here the CDR3 reads CASTLGLAGRAETQYF. In DNA, the CDR3 is TGTGCCAGCACTCTAGGACTAGCCGGGAGGGCAGAGACCCAGTACTTC.